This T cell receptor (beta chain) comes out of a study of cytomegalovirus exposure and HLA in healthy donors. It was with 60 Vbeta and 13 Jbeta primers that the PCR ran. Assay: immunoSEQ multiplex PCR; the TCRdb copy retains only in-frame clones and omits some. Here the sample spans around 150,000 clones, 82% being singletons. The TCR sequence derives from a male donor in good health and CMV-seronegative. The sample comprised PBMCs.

In DNA, the CDR3 is TGTGCCAGCAGCTTCCTAGAAGGAGATACGCAGTATTTT. It yields the protein CASSFLEGDTQYF. The chain links TRBV7-9 to TRBJ2-3; unclear D gene. V lost 3 bases and J 5 bases, leaving 9 bases between the germline ends. This CDR3 has 13 amino acids. Germline loops: CDR1 SEHNR, CDR2 FQNEAQ (reference sequence).